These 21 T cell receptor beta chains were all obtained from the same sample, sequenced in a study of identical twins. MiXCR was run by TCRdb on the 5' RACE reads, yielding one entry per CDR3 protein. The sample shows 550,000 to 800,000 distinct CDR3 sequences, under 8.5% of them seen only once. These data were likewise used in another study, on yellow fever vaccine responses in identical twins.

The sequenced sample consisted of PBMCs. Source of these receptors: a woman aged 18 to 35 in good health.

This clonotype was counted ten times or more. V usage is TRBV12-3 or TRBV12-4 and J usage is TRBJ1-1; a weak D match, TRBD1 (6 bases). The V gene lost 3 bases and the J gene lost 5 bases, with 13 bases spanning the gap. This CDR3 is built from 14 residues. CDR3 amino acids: CASSFGQRMTEAFF. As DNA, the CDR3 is TGTGCCAGCAGTTTTGGACAGAGAATGACTGAAGCTTTCTTT.

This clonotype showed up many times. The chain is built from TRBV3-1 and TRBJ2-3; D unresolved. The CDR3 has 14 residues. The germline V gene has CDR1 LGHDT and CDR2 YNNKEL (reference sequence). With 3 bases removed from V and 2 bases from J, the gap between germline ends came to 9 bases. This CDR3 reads CASSQESYTDTQYF. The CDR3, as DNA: TGTGCCAGCAGCCAGGAATCATACACAGATACGCAGTATTTT.

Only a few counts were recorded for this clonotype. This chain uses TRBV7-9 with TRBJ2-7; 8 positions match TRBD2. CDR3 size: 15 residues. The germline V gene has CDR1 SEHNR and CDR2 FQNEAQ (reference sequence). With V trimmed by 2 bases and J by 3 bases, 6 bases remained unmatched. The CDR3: CASSLQGLDLYEQYF. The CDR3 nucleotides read TGTGCCAGCAGCTTACAGGGACTAGACCTCTACGAGCAGTACTTC.

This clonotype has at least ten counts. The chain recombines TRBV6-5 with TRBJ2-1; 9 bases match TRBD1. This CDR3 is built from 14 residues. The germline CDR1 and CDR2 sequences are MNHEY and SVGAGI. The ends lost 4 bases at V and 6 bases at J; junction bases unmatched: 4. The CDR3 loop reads CASSWDRVSNEQFF. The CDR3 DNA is TGTGCCAGCAGTTGGGACAGGGTCTCCAATGAGCAGTTCTTC.

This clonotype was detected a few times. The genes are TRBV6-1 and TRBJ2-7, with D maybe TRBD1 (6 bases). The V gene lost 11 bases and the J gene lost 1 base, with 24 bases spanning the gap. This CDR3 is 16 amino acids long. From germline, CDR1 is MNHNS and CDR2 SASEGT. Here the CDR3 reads CAWPEAGRRGSYEQYV. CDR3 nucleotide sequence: TGTGCCTGGCCCGAGGCAGGACGAAGGGGGTCCTACGAGCAGTACGTC.

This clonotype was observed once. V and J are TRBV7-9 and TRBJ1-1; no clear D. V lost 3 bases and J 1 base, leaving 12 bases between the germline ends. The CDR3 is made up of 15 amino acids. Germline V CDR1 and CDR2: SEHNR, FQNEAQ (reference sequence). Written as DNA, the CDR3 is TGTGCCAGCAGCTTGAACTTTGATGGGAACACTGAAGCTTTCTTT. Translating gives CASSLNFDGNTEAFF.

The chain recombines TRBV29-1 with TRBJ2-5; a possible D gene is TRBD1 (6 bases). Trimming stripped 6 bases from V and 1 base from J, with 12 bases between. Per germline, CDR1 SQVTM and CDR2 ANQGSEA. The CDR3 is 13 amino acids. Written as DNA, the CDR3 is TGCAGCGTGACAGGCCCGTTCCAAGAGACCCAGTACTTC. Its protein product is CSVTGPFQETQYF.

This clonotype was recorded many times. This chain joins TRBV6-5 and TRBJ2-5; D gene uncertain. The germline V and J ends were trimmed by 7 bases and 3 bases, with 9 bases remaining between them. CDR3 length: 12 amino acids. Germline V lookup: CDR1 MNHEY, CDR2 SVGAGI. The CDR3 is CASIDTKETQYF. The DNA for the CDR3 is TGTGCCAGCATCGACACTAAAGAGACCCAGTACTTC.

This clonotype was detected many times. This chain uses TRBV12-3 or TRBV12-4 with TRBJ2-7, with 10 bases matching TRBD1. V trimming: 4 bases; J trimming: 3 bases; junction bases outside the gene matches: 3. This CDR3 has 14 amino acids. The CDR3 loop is CASSYRDRGYEQYF. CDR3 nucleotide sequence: TGTGCCAGCAGTTACCGGGACAGGGGCTACGAGCAGTACTTC.

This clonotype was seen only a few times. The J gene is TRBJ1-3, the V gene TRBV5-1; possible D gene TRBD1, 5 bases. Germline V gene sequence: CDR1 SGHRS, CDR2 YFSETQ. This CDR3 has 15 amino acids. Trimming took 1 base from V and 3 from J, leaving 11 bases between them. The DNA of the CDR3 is TGCGCCAGCAGCTTGAAGGGGTTGGATGGAAACACCATATATTTT. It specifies CASSLKGLDGNTIYF.

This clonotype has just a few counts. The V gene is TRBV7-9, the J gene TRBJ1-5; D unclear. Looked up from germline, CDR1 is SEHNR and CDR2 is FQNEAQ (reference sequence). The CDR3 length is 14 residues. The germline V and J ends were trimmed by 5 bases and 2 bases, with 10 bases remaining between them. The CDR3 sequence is CASSAKGGNQPQHF. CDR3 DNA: TGTGCCAGCAGCGCAAAGGGTGGCAATCAGCCCCAGCATTTT.

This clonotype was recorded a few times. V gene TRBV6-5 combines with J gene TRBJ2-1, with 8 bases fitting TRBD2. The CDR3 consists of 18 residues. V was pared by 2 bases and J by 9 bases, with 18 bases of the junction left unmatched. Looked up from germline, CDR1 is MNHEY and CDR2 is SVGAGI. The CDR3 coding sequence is TGTGCCAGCAGTTACAGGCCTGGCGGGGGGTTTGTACCGACTGAGCAGTTCTTC. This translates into CASSYRPGGGFVPTEQFF.

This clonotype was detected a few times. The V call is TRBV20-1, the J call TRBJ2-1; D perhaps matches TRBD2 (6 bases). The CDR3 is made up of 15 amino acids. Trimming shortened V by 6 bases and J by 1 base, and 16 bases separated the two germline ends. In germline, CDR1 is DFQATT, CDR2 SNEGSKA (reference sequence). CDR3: CSATPGLRSYNEQFF. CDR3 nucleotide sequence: TGCAGTGCCACACCGGGACTTCGTTCCTACAATGAGCAGTTCTTC.

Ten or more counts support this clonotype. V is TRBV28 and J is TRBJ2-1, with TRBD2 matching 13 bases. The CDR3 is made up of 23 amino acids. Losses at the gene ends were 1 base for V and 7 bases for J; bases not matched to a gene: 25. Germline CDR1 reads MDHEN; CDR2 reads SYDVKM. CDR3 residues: CASSLYAPSTSGGGYSFGNEQFF. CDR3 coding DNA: TGTGCCAGCAGTTTATATGCCCCTTCCACTAGCGGGGGGGGTTATAGCTTTGGGAATGAGCAGTTCTTC.

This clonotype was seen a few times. The CDR3 DNA follows: TGCGCCAGCAGCTTGAGTAGCGGGACGGGCAATGAGCAGTTCTTC. Its protein is CASSLSSGTGNEQFF. V is TRBV5-1 and J is TRBJ2-1; 8 bases line up with TRBD2. V trimming: 1 base; J trimming: 6 bases; junction bases outside the gene matches: 6. Germline loops: CDR1 SGHRS, CDR2 YFSETQ. The CDR3 runs to 15 residues. Full variable domain (missing parts from reference TRBV5-1 and TRBJ2-1): KAGVTQTPRYLIKTRGQQVTLSCSPISGHRSVSWYQQTPGQGLQFLFEYFSETQRNKGNFPGRFSGRQFSNSRSEMNVSTLELGDSALYLCASSLSSGTGNEQFFGPGTRLTVL.

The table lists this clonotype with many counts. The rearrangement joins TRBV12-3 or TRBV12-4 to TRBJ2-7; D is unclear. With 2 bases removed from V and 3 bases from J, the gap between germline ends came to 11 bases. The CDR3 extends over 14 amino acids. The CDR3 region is CASSLQQRLYEQYF. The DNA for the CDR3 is TGTGCCAGCAGTTTACAGCAGCGACTCTACGAGCAGTACTTC.

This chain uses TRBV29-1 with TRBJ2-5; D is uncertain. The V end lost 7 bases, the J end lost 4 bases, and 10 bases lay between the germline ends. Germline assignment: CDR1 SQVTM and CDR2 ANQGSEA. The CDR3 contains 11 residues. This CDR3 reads CSAHQAETQYF. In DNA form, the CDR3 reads TGCAGCGCCCACCAGGCAGAGACCCAGTACTTC.

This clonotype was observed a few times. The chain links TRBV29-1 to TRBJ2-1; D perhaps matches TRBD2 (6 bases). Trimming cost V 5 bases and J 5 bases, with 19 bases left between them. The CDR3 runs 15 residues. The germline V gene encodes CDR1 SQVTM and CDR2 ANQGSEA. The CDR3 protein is CSVRVEGGRDNEQFF. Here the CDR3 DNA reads TGCAGCGTTAGGGTGGAGGGAGGCCGAGACAATGAGCAGTTCTTC.

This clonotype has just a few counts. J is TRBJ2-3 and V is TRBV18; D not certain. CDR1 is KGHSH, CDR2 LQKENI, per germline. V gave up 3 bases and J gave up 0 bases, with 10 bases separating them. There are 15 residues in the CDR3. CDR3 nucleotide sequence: TGTGCCAGCTCACCTCAGCAAGCTAGCACAGATACGCAGTATTTT. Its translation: CASSPQQASTDTQYF.

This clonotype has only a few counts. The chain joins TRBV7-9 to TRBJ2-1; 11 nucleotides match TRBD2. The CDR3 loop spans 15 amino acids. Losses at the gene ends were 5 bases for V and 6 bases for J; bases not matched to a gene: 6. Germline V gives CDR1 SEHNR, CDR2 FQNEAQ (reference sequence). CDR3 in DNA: TGTGCCAGCAGCCTTAGCGGGGGGGAACGCAATGAGCAGTTCTTC. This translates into CASSLSGGERNEQFF. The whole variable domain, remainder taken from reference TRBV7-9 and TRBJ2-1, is DTGVSQNPRHKITKRGQNVTFRCDPISEHNRLYWYRQTLGQGPEFLTYFQNEAQLEKSRLLSDRFSAERPKGSFSTLEIQRTEQGDSAMYLCASSLSGGERNEQFFGPGTRLTVL.

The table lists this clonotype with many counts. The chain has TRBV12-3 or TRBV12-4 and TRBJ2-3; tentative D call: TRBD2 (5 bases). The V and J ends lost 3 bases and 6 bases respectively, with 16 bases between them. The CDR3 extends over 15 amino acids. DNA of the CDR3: TGTGCCAGCAGTTTGGGAGAGTCCTCTGGGGATACGCAGTATTTT. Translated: CASSLGESSGDTQYF.